Each of the 2 T cell receptor beta chains below was sequenced from the same sample in a study of CD8 T cells in ankylosing spondylitis. TCRdb re-analysed the 5' RACE reads in MiXCR, keeping a single row per CDR3 protein. The data contain approximately 45,000 distinct CDR3 sequences, approximately 11% of them seen just once; the ten biggest clones take up about 1.4%. Specimen: blood, either unsorted or a sorted T cell fraction (not recorded which). These receptors came from a male donor with ankylosing spondylitis or in good health (not recorded which).

The V and J genes are TRBV7-2 and TRBJ1-1; possible D gene TRBD1, 5 bases. The CDR3 runs 14 residues. The germline V and J ends were trimmed by 0 bases and 4 bases, with 9 bases remaining between them. CDR1 and CDR2 from the germline V gene are SGHTA and FQGNSA. The CDR3 sequence: CASSLAGVRTEAFF. The CDR3 coding sequence is TGTGCCAGCAGCTTAGCGGGGGTGCGCACTGAAGCTTTCTTT. Together with reference TRBV7-2 and TRBJ1-1, the CDR3 gives the full variable domain: GAGVSQSPSNKVTEKGKDVELRCDPISGHTALYWYRQSLGQGLEFLIYFQGNSAPDKSGLPSDRFSAERTGGSVSTLTIQRTQQEDSAVYLCASSLAGVRTEAFFGQGTRLTVV.

The V call is TRBV7-9, the J call TRBJ1-2, with D unclear. The length of the CDR3 is 13 residues. V lost 4 bases, J lost 2 bases, and 8 bases lay in between. Germline CDR1 and CDR2: SEHNR and FQNEAQ (reference sequence). The CDR3 DNA is TGTGCCAGCAGCTCGGTCTCCAACTATGGCTACACCTTC. Its protein product is CASSSVSNYGYTF.